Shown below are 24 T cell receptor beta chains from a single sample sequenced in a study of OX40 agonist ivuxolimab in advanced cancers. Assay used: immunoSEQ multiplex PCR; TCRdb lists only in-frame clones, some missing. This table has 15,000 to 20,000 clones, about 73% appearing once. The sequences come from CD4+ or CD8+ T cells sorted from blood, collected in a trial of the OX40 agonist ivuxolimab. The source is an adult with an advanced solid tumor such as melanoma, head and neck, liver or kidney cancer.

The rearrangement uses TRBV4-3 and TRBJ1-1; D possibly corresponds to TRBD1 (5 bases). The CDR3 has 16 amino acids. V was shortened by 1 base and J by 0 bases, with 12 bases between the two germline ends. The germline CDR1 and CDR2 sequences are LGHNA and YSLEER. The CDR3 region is CASSQGQGLMNTEAFF. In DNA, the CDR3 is TGCGCCAGCAGCCAAGGGCAGGGACTAATGAACACTGAAGCTTTCTTT.

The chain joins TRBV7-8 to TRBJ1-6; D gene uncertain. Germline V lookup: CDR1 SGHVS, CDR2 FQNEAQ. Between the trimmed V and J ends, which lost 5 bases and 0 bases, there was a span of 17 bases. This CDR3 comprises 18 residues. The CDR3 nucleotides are TGTGCCAGCAGCCGATTTAGTTTCGAGAGCTCCTATAATTCACCCCTCCACTTT. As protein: CASSRFSFESSYNSPLHF.

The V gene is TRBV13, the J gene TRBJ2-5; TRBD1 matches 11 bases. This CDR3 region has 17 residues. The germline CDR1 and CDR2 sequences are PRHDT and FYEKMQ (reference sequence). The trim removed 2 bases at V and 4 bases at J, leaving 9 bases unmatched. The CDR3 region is CASSLPRDRGGRETQYF. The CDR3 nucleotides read TGTGCCAGCAGCTTACCCCGGGACAGGGGGGGGAGAGAGACCCAGTACTTC.

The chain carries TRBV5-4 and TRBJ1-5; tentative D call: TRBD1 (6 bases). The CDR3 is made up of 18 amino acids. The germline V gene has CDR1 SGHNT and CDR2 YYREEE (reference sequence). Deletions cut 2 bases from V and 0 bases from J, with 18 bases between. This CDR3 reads CASSLTGGGGYSNQPQHF. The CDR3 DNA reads TGTGCCAGCAGCTTAACAGGAGGGGGGGGCTATAGCAATCAGCCCCAGCATTTT. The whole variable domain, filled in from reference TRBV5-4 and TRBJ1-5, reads ETGVTQSPTHLIKTRGQQVTLRCSSQSGHNTVSWYQQALGQGPQFIFQYYREEENGRGNFPPRFSGLQFPNYSSELNVNALELDDSALYLCASSLTGGGGYSNQPQHFGDGTRLSIL.

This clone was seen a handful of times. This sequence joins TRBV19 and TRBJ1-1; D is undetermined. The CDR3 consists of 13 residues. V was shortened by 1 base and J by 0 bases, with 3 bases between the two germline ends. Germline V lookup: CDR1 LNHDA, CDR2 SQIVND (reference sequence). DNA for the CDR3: TGTGCCAGTAGTATAGTCGTGAACACTGAAGCTTTCTTT. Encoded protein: CASSIVVNTEAFF.

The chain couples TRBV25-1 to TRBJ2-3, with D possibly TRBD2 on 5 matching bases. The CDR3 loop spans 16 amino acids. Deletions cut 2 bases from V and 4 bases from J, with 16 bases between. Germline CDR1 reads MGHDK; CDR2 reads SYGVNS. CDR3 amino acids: CASSEDPSIISDTQYF. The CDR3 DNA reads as TGTGCCAGCAGTGAAGACCCTAGCATAATTTCAGATACGCAGTATTTT.

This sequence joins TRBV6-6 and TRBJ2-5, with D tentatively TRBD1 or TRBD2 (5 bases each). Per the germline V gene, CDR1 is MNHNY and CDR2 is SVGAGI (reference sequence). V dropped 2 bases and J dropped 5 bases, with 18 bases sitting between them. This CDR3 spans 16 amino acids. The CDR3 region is CASSYGSGPIGETQYF. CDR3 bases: TGTGCCAGCAGTTACGGCTCGGGGCCAATCGGGGAGACCCAGTACTTC.

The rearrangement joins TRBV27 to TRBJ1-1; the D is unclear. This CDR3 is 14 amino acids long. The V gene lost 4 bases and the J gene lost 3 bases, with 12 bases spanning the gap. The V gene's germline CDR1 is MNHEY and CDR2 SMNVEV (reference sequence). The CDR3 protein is CASSSSNVYTEAFF. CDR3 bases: TGTGCCAGCAGTTCCTCCAACGTGTACACTGAAGCTTTCTTT.

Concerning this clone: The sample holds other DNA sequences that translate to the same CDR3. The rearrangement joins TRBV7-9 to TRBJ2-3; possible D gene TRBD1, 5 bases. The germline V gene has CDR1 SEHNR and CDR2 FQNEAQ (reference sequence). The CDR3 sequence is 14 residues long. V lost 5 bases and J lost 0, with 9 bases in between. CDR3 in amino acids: CASSPDSSTDTQYF. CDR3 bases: TGTGCCAGCAGCCCCGACAGTAGCACAGATACGCAGTATTTT.

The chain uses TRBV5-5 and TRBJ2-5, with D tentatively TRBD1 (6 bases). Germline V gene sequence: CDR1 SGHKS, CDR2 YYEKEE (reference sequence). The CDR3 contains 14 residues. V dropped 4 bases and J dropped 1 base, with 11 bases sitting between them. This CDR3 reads CASSLDSLQETQYF. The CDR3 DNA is TGTGCCAGCAGCCTGGACAGTCTCCAAGAGACCCAGTACTTC.

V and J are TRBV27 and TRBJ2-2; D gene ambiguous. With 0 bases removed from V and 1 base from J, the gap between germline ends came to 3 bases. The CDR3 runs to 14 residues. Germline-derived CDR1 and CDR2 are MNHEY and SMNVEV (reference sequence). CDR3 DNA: TGTGCCAGCAGTTTATCCGGGAACACCGGGGAGCTGTTTTTT. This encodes CASSLSGNTGELFF.

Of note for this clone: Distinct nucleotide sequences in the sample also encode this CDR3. The CDR3 sequence is CASSLVGTSTDTQYF. Here the CDR3 DNA reads TGTGCCAGCAGCTTGGTGGGGACTAGCACAGATACGCAGTATTTT. This chain links TRBV5-4 with TRBJ2-3; D possibly corresponds to TRBD2 (6 bases). Germline CDR1 and CDR2: SGHNT and YYREEE (reference sequence). The CDR3 totals 15 residues. The V gene lost 0 bases and the J gene lost 0 bases, with 8 bases spanning the gap.

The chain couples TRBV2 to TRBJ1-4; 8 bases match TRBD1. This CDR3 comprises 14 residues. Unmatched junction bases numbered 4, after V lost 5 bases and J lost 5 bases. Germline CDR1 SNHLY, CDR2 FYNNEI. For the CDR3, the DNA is TGTGCCAGCAGTCCTTGGACAGGGAATGAAAAACTGTTTTTT. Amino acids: CASSPWTGNEKLFF.

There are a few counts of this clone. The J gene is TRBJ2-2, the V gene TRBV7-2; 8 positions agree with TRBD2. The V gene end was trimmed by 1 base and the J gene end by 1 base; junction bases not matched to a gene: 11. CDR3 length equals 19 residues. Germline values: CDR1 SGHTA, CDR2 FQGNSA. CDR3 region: CASSLVRREETMNTGELFF. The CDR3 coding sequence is TGTGCCAGCAGCTTAGTAAGGCGGGAGGAAACAATGAACACCGGGGAGCTGTTTTTT.

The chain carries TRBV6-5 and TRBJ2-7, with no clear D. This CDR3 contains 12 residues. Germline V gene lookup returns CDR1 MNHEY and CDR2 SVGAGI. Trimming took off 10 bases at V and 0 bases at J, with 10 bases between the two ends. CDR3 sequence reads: CATRLSSYEQYF. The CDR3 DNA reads TGTGCCACCCGACTGTCCTCCTACGAGCAGTACTTC.

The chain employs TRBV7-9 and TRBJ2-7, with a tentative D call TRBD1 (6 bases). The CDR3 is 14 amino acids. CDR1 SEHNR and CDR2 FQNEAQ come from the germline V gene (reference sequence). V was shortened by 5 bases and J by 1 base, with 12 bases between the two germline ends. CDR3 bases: TGTGCCAGCAGCCCAGGGGCCTCGTCCTACGAGCAGTACTTC. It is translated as CASSPGASSYEQYF.

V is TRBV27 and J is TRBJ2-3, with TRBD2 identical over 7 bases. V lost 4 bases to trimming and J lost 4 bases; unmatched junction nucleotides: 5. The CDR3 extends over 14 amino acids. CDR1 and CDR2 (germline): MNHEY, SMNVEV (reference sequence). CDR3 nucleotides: TGTGCCAGCAGTTGGGGACTATTCCCAGATACGCAGTATTTT. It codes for CASSWGLFPDTQYF.

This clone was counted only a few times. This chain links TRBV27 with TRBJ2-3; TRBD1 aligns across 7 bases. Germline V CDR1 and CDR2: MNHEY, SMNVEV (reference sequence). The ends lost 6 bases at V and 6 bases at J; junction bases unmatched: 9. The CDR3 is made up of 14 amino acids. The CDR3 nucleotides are TGTGCCAGCAGCCTTATCGAAGGGGGCGATACGCAGTATTTT. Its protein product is CASSLIEGGDTQYF.

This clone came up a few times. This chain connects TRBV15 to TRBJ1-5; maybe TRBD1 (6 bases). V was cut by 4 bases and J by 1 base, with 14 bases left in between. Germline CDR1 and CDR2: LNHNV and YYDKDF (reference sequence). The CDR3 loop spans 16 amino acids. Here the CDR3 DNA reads TGTGCCACCAGCATCGGGGGAGGGGGGAGCAATCAGCCCCAGCATTTT. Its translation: CATSIGGGGSNQPQHF.

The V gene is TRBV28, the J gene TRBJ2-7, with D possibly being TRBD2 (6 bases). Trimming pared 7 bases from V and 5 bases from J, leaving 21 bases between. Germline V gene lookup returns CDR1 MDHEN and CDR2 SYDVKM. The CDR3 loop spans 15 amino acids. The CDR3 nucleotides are TGTGCCAGCACCGCCCTCCAAACTAGCATCGACGAGCAGTACTTC. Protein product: CASTALQTSIDEQYF.

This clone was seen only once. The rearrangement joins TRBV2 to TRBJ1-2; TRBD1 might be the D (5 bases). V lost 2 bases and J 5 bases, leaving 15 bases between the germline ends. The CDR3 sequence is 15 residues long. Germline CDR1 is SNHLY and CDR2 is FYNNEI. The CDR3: CASSESGGSLYGYTF. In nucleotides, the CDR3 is TGTGCCAGCAGTGAATCTGGGGGGTCCCTATATGGCTACACCTTC. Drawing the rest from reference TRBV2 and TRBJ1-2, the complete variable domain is EPEVTQTPSHQVTQMGQEVILRCVPISNHLYFYWYRQILGQKVEFLVSFYNNEISEKSEIFDDQFSVERPDGSNFTLKIRSTKLEDSAMYFCASSESGGSLYGYTFGSGTRLTVV.

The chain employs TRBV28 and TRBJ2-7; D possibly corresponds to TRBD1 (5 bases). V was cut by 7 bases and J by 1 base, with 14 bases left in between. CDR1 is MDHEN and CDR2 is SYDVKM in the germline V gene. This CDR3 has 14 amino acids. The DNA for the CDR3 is TGTGCCAGCACCCTGGACATTGGTTCCTACGAGCAGTACTTC. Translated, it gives CASTLDIGSYEQYF.

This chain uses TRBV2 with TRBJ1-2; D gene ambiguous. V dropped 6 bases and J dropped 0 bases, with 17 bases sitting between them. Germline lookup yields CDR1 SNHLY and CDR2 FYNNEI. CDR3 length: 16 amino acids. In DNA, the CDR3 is TGTGCCAGCAGGAGTTTTTTGGGCGGATCTAACTATGGCTACACCTTC. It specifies CASRSFLGGSNYGYTF.

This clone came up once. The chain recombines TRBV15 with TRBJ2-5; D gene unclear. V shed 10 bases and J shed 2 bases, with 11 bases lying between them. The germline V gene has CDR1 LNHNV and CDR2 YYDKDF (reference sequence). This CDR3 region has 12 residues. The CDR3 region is CAREKRQETQYF. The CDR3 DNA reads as TGTGCCAGAGAAAAGCGACAAGAGACCCAGTACTTC.